Listed below are T cell receptor beta chains from one sample, sequenced in a study of T cell repertoires in cytomegalovirus infection. Each CDR3 protein gets one entry after TCRdb re-called the reads with MiXCR. The data hold about 740,000 distinct CDR3 sequences, with 35% observed a single time. Sequenced sample: PBMCs. These TCRs come from a human donor in good health (CMV status not recorded). Some clones in this sample may be carry-over from other donors' samples. The conserved cysteine and the conserved F or W are not part of the CDR3 here. Fields, in order: V gene, CDR3 protein.

TRBV5-1 ASSLLGSGQETQY
TRBV7-3 ASSSPESGGTEAF
TRBV11-3 ASSASRDTEAF
TRBV28 ASSYQGQFLPKAF
TRBV28 ASSPGGQGAIEAF
TRBV7-2 ASRLVRGYGYT
TRBV7-8 ASRPGTGGFENQPQH
TRBV7-2 ASSHATAGVPYNEQF
TRBV19 ASSITTTVYGYT
TRBV20-1 SARRISNQPQH
TRBV28 ASSPPSGSHHEQY
TRBV2 ASSAGGAVTDTQY
TRBV4-1 ASTQTPGAVNTEAF
TRBV19 ASSAAGGTGELF
TRBV12-3/TRBV12-4 ASSLGNGRAF
TRBV24-1 ATSVAGGAENYGYT
TRBV5-6 ASSRKTGGRGWGTEAF
TRBV28 AIRHGTGSYEQY
TRBV6-8 ASSPRQANYGYT
TRBV7-2 ASSQRGVTEAF
TRBV12-3/TRBV12-4 ASRSNAQWTEAF
TRBV10-3 AIQGPNEQF
TRBV2 ASGAGWRRELF
TRBV28 ASGLAGGPGTDTQY
TRBV12-3/TRBV12-4 ASTMGGSGNYGYT
TRBV28 ASSSLARTAKNIQY
TRBV6-6 ASNDRVPGSNFLT
TRBV19 ASRIWGHIFSPLH
TRBV6-6 ASSWGAAKNIQY
TRBV9 ASSEREGGGYEQY
TRBV9 ASSGNPGDTQY
TRBV12-3/TRBV12-4 ASSPDRAFYNQPQH
TRBV5-6 ASSWGQGIMETQY
TRBV6-6 ASSYSTGIYEQY
TRBV6-1 ASISGVFDEQY
TRBV5-5 ASSQAPEASYGYT
TRBV5-4 ASSSGQSPNEKLF
TRBV5-1 ASLRDFSSYNEQF
TRBV12-3/TRBV12-4 ASRQRGGNEKLF
TRBV27 ASSLSSGISNEQF
TRBV28 AASDGGGAAYEQY
TRBV29-1 SVAQDPRQEQY
TRBV6-4 ASSEGLHTDTQY
TRBV4-1 ASSQATLPGETQY
TRBV5-1 ASSFKVLAGGHGEQF
TRBV7-8 ASSPGWGLNTGELF
TRBV27 ASSLRDSYEQY
TRBV9 ASSAMGDRPTNDKLF
TRBV7-8 ASSLFQDTEAF
TRBV7-6 ASRTFQGGGTGELF
TRBV20-1 SARNTPWGGRSYNEQF